The present T cell receptor (beta chain) was sequenced within a study of T cells expressing NK-cell markers. About the study: CD3+CD56+NKG2C+, CD3+CD56+NKG2C- and CD3+CD56-NKG2C+ T cells, once sorted, supplied the TCR beta repertoires. HCMV serostatus: most of the eight sequenced donors positive, one negative. Regarding the study as a whole: Among CD8+ T cells from roughly six donors, dominant NKG2C+ clonotypes accounted for about 1.0-7.0%. For a few donors, these clonotypes were likewise the leading ones in the CD3+CD56-NKG2C+ fraction.

Notes on this clonotype: Its target is unknown.

In germline, CDR1 is SGHRS, CDR2 YFSETQ. CDR3 length equals 15 residues. TCRdb reprocessed the 5' RACE reads, keeping one entry per CDR3 protein, no DNA. The sample features approximately 460,000 distinct CDR3 sequences, with 7.3% in its top ten. This chain joins TRBV5-1 and TRBJ1-2; the D call from TCRdb, TRBD1, cannot be confirmed without DNA. The sample consisted of blood T cells: a sorted CD56 or NKG2C T cell subset, CD4+ or CD8+ T cells, or bulk PBMC T cells (not recorded which). This sequence was found in a woman between 18 and 75 years old in good health. The CDR3 sequence: CASSLIGSRGDGYTF.